This is a list of T cell receptor beta chains from one sample in a study of cytomegalovirus exposure and HLA in healthy donors. Generated by immunoSEQ multiplex PCR, the TCRdb table keeps only in-frame clones and is missing some. The sample yields under 200,000 clones, about 62% seen once. Specimen: PBMCs. Source of these receptors: a man aged 40-55 years in good health and CMV-seronegative. The CDR3 runs from the conserved cysteine through the conserved F or W. The order of the fields is clone size, J gene, D gene, V gene, CDR3 DNA, CDR3 protein. A D gene is named only where the DNA matches it firmly. Expanded clones are given a class, and other clones once, few, many or no size at all.

>once|TRBJ2-7|.|TRBV14
TGTGCCAGCAGCCTTCATAAGGGGAACAGCCTCTACGAGCAGTACTTC
CASSLHKGNSLYEQYF
>.|TRBJ2-7|TRBD1|TRBV6-6
TGTGCCAGCAGTTACTCTCTTGACAGGGTAGGCGACGAGCAGTACTTC
CASSYSLDRVGDEQYF
>.|TRBJ2-7|.|TRBV5-1
TGCGCCAGCAGCCCTAGACAGGGAGGTGGAAACGAGCAGTACTTC
CASSPRQGGGNEQYF
>few|TRBJ2-5|TRBD2|TRBV7-9
TGTGCCAGCAGCCAGAGCGGGGGGACTCAAGAGACCCAGTACTTC
CASSQSGGTQETQYF
>.|TRBJ1-1|.|TRBV9
TGTGCCAGCAGCTACGGGACAACGAACACTGAAGCTTTCTTT
CASSYGTTNTEAFF
>.|TRBJ2-3|TRBD2|TRBV6-6
TGTGCCATATCTAGCGGGGGGACTAGCACAGATACGCAGTATTTT
CAISSGGTSTDTQYF
>few|TRBJ2-1|TRBD2|TRBV2
TGTGCCAGCAGTGAAGCGGGACTAGCGGGGGGACAAAGGACCTCCTACAATGAGCAGTTCTTC
CASSEAGLAGGQRTSYNEQFF
>.|TRBJ2-2|.|TRBV4-1
TGCGCCAGCAGCCCGCGAGGGATTCGCACCGGGGAGCTGTTTTTT
CASSPRGIRTGELFF
>.|TRBJ2-2|TRBD2|TRBV11-3
TGTGCCAGCAGCTTAGGGGGACTAGCGGGCAACACCGGGGAGCTGTTTTTT
CASSLGGLAGNTGELFF
>.|TRBJ2-5|TRBD1|TRBV30
TGTGCCTGGAGAAGGGACAGACAAGAGACCCAGTACTTC
CAWRRDRQETQYF